This entry lists 5 T cell receptor beta chains sequenced from one sample in a study of cytomegalovirus exposure and HLA in healthy donors (dated 2017 in TCRdb). The library was made by the immunoSEQ multiplex PCR assay. A mixture of 60 forward primers for TCR Vbeta segments and 13 reverse primers for TCR Jbeta segments was used in the multiplex PCR. The clones in this table, taken by TCRdb from immuneACCESS, are in-frame only. Not every clone is retained; where verified, under half of the shortfall comes from an unresolved V gene, and the cause of the rest is unknown. A total of around 190,000 clones appear in this sample, 80% of them only once. The leading ten clones occupy 5.7% of the sample. Sequenced input: PBMCs. The receptors derive from a man between 35 and 55 years old in good health and CMV-seronegative.

The rearrangement joins TRBV6-5 to TRBJ2-7; D is uncertain. V was pared by 1 base and J by 4 bases, with 2 bases between. This CDR3 has 11 residues. Germline-derived CDR1 and CDR2 are MNHEY and SVGAGI. The CDR3 sequence: CASSYLYEQYF. DNA for the CDR3: TGTGCCAGCAGTTACTTATACGAGCAGTACTTC.

The genes are TRBV19 and TRBJ1-2; D remains unclear. There are 14 residues in the CDR3. Per the germline V gene, CDR1 is LNHDA and CDR2 is SQIVND (reference sequence). V was pared by 10 bases and J by 7 bases, with 22 bases between. The CDR3 region is CATRSRGQISGYTF. In DNA, the CDR3 is TGTGCCACCCGAAGTAGAGGGCAGATTTCTGGCTACACCTTC.

The CDR3 region is CASQNQGVRTEAFF. CDR3 in DNA: TGTGCCAGCCAGAATCAGGGTGTGCGGACTGAAGCTTTCTTT. The J gene is TRBJ1-1, the V gene TRBV25-1; D might be TRBD1 (5 bases). The CDR3 sequence is 14 residues long. Between the trimmed V and J ends, which lost 8 bases and 5 bases, there was a span of 18 bases. Germline lookup yields CDR1 MGHDK and CDR2 SYGVNS.

The chain joins TRBV7-9 to TRBJ2-2; TRBD2 matches at 12 bases. Per the germline V gene, CDR1 is SEHNR and CDR2 is FQNEAQ (reference sequence). V was clipped by 3 bases and J by 6 bases; unmatched bases: 5. This CDR3 has 16 amino acids. The CDR3 sequence: CASSLSGLAGPGELFF. The CDR3 nucleotides read TGTGCCAGCAGCTTGTCGGGACTAGCGGGCCCCGGGGAGCTGTTTTTT.

The chain joins TRBV4-1 to TRBJ2-3, with 8 bases aligning to TRBD2. Germline lookup yields CDR1 MGHRA and CDR2 YSYEKL. The CDR3 covers 18 residues. The ends lost 0 bases at V and 0 bases at J; junction bases unmatched: 8. The chain's CDR3 is CASSQERTTSGSTDTQYF. CDR3 nucleotide sequence: TGCGCCAGCAGCCAAGAGCGCACCACTAGCGGCAGCACAGATACGCAGTATTTT.